Listed below are T cell receptor beta chains from one sample, sequenced in a study of blood T cell repertoires in COVID-19. Some clones are missing from TCRdb's copy, which holds only in-frame ones; the method was immunoSEQ multiplex PCR. The sample carries approximately 100,000 clones, roughly 80% recorded once. The sequencing sample was made of peripheral blood. These receptor sequences come from a human donor in a cohort sampled during active COVID-19. CDR3s include the opening cysteine and the closing phenylalanine or tryptophan. D genes are given only for firm matches. Clone size, where shown, is once, few, many, or a class for clones that have expanded.

TRBJ1-2	TRBV7-8	TRBD1	.	TGTGCCAGCAGCCAAGGGACAGGCAACTATGGCTACACCTTC	CASSQGTGNYGYTF
TRBJ1-5	TRBV2	.	.	TGTGCCAGCAGTCCTCCCACGGGGGGGTTGGGCAATCAGCCCCAGCATTTT	CASSPPTGGLGNQPQHF
TRBJ1-3	TRBV4-2	.	.	TGTGCCAGCAGCCCAGACGCAGGGTCTGGAAACACCATATATTTT	CASSPDAGSGNTIYF
TRBJ2-2	TRBV4-2	.	once	TGTGCTAGCAGCCAAGACGGGACAACTACCGGGGAGCTGTTTTTT	CASSQDGTTTGELFF
TRBJ1-2	TRBV12-3/TRBV12-4	.	.	TGTGCCAGCAGTTTCCAGGGCCTGGATGGCTACACCTTC	CASSFQGLDGYTF
TRBJ2-5	TRBV5-1	.	.	TGCGCCAGCAGCCCCGGCGGGTCCCAAGAGACCCAGTACTTC	CASSPGGSQETQYF
TRBJ1-2	TRBV7-2	TRBD1	once	TGTGCCAGCAGCTTAGTCAGGGGGCTGGGCTATGGCTACACCTTC	CASSLVRGLGYGYTF
TRBJ1-2	TRBV29-1	.	.	TGCAGCGTCTGGGGGGGGGTACTTGGCTACACCTTC	CSVWGGVLGYTF
TRBJ1-3	TRBV9	.	.	TGTGCCAGCAGCTCTCGGGCGGGGTTGGGAAACACCATATATTTT	CASSSRAGLGNTIYF
TRBJ1-2	TRBV4-3	TRBD1	.	TGCGCCAGCAGCCAAGCTGACAGGGGGGAATCTAACTATGGCTACACCTTC	CASSQADRGESNYGYTF
TRBJ2-2	TRBV7-8	TRBD1	few	TGTGCCAGCAGCACCCCGGGACAGGGGGACACCGGGGAGCTGTTTTTT	CASSTPGQGDTGELFF
TRBJ1-1	TRBV7-2	.	.	TGTGCCAGCAGCTCCGATCTCAGGGTCCCTGAAGCTTTCTTT	CASSSDLRVPEAFF
TRBJ2-3	TRBV5-1	.	.	TGCGCCAGCAGCTCGGGGGACGGGACCCACACAGATACGCAGTATTTT	CASSSGDGTHTDTQYF
TRBJ1-1	TRBV2	TRBD1	.	TGTGCCAGCAGCTTCGACAGGGGAGGAGCTTTCTTT	CASSFDRGGAFF
TRBJ1-1	TRBV19	TRBD1	.	TGTGCCAGTAGTCCCCTGGACAGGGGGGGAACTGAAGCTTTCTTT	CASSPLDRGGTEAFF
TRBJ2-6	TRBV4-1	.	.	TGCGCCAGCAGCCAACCGACGGGAGCCGGGGCCAACGTCCTGACTTTC	CASSQPTGAGANVLTF
TRBJ1-2	TRBV5-1	TRBD1	.	TGCGCCAGCAGCCTCACAGGGGACGCGTATGGCTACACCTTC	CASSLTGDAYGYTF
TRBJ1-2	TRBV2	TRBD1	once	TGTGCCAGCAGCCGGACAGGGGGCCATGGCTACACCTTC	CASSRTGGHGYTF
TRBJ2-7	TRBV18	TRBD2	.	TGTGCCAGCTCACCGGGGACTAGCGGGGCCGTGGGGGAGCAGTACTTC	CASSPGTSGAVGEQYF
TRBJ2-7	TRBV11-3	TRBD1	.	TGTGCCAGCAGCCTATTACAGGGGCTCGAGCAGTACTTC	CASSLLQGLEQYF
TRBJ1-6	TRBV18	.	.	TGTGCCAGCTCACCTATGACAGGTGCCAATTCACCCCTCCACTTT	CASSPMTGANSPLHF
TRBJ2-1	TRBV19	TRBD2	.	TGTGCCAGTAGTACCCGACTAGCGGGGGCTTCCTCCTACAATGAGCAGTTCTTC	CASSTRLAGASSYNEQFF
TRBJ1-6	TRBV7-2	.	.	TGTGCCAGCAGCTATGGGAGGGAGGGGGGTCGAGGTTCACCCCTCCACTTT	CASSYGREGGRGSPLHF
TRBJ1-2	TRBV7-2	.	.	TGTGCCAGCAGCTCCGGCCCGGGGGTTGGCTACACCTTC	CASSSGPGVGYTF
TRBJ2-1	TRBV5-1	.	.	TGCGCCAGCAGCTTGGACGAGGCGGGGGCCTCCTACAATGAGCAGTTCTTC	CASSLDEAGASYNEQFF
TRBJ1-1	TRBV29-1	.	.	TGCAGCGTTCCACCCTCAACAGGGAGGAACACTGAAGCTTTCTTT	CSVPPSTGRNTEAFF
TRBJ2-5	TRBV3-1/TRBV3-2	.	.	TGTGCCAGCAGCCATTCCGGGTTTCACGAGACCCAGTACTTC	CASSHSGFHETQYF
TRBJ1-6	TRBV12-3/TRBV12-4	.	.	TGTGCCAGCTGTCCGACAGAACAATCACCCCTCCACTTT	CASCPTEQSPLHF
TRBJ1-2	TRBV6-2/TRBV6-3	TRBD1	.	TGTGCCAGCAGTTCGTCCAGGGGGCGCGACTATGGCTACACCTTC	CASSSSRGRDYGYTF